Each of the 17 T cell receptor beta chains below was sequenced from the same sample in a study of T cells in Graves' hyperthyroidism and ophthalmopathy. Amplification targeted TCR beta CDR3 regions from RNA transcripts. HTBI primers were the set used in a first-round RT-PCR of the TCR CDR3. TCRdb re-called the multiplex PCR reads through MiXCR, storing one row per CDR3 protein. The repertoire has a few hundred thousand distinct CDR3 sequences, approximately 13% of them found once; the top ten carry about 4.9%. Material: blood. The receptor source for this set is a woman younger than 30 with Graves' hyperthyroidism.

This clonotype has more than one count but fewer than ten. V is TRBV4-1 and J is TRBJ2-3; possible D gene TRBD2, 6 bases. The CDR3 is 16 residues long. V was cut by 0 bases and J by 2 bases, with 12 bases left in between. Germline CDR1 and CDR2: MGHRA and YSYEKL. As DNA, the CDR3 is TGCGCCAGCAGCCAAGATTCCGGGGGTTTCACAGATACGCAGTATTTT. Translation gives CASSQDSGGFTDTQYF.

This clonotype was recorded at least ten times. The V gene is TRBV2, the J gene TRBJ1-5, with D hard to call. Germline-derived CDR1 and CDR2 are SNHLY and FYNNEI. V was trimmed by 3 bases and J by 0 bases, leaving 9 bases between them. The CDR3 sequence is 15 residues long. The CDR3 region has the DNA TGTGCCAGCAGTGATTCGAGCTATAGCAATCAGCCCCAGCATTTT. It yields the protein CASSDSSYSNQPQHF.

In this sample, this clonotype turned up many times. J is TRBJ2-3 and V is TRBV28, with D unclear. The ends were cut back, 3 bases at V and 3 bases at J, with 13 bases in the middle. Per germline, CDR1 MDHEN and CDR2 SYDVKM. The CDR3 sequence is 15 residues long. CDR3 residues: CASSFMGHVTDTQYF. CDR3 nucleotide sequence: TGTGCCAGCAGTTTTATGGGTCACGTTACAGATACGCAGTATTTT.

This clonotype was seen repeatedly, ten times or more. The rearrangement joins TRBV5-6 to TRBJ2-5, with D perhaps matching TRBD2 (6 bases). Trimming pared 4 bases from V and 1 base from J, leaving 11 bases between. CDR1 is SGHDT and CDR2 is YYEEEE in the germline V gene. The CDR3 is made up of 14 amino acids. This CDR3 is CASSARGLQETQYF. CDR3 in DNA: TGTGCCAGCAGCGCGCGGGGTCTCCAAGAGACCCAGTACTTC. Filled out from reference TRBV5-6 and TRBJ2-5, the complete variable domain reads DAGVTQSPTHLIKTRGQQVTLRCSPKSGHDTVSWYQQALGQGPQFIFQYYEEEERQRGNFPDRFSGHQFPNYSSELNVNALLLGDSALYLCASSARGLQETQYFGPGTRLLVL.

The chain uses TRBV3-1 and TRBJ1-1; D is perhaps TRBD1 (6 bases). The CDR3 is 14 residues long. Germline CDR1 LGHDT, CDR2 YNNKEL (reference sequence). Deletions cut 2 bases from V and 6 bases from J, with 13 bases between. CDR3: CASSQTGTNAEAFF. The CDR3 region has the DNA TGTGCCAGCAGCCAAACCGGGACAAACGCTGAAGCTTTCTTT.

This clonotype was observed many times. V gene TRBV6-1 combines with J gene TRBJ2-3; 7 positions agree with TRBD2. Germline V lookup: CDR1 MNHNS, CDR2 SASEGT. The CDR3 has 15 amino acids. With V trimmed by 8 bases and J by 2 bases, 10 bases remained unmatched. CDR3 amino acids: CASSFSGTYTDTQYF. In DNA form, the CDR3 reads TGTGCCAGCTCATTCAGCGGGACCTACACAGATACGCAGTATTTT.

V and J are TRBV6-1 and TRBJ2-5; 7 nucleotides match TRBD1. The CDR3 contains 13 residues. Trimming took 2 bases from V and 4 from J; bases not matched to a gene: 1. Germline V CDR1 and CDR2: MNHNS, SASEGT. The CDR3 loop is CASSEYRGETQYF. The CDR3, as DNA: TGTGCCAGCAGTGAATACAGGGGAGAGACCCAGTACTTC.

DNA of the CDR3: TGTGCCAGCAGCGCTACAACTGGGGTGTACAATGAGCAGTTCTTC. Translated, it gives CASSATTGVYNEQFF. The J gene is TRBJ2-1, the V gene TRBV6-1; D gene unclear. The CDR3 contains 15 residues. V lost 6 bases and J lost 4, with 16 bases in between. Looked up from germline, CDR1 is MNHNS and CDR2 is SASEGT.

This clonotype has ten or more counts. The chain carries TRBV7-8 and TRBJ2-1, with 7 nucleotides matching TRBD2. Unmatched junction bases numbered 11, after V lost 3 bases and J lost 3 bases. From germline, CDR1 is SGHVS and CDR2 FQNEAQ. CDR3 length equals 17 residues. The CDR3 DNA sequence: TGTGCCAGCAGCTTTATAGCCGGGACTAACCTCTACAATGAGCAGTTCTTC. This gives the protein CASSFIAGTNLYNEQFF.

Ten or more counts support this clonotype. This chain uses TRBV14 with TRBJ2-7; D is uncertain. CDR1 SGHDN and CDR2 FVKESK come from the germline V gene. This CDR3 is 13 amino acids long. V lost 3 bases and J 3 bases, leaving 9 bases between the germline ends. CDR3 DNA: TGTGCCAGCAGCCATGGGGTCCTCTACGAGCAGTACTTC. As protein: CASSHGVLYEQYF. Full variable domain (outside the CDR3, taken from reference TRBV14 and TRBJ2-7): EAGVTQFPSHSVIEKGQTVTLRCDPISGHDNLYWYRRVMGKEIKFLLHFVKESKQDESGMPNNRFLAERTGGTYSTLKVQPAELEDSGVYFCASSHGVLYEQYFGPGTRLTVT.

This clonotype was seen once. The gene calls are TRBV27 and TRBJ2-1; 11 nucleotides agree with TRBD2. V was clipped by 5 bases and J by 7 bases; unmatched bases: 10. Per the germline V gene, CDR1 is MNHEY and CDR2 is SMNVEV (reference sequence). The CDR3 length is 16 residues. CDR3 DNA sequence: TGTGCCAGCAGTACCCTTAGCGGGAGGGCCCGGAATGAGCAGTTCTTC. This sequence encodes CASSTLSGRARNEQFF.

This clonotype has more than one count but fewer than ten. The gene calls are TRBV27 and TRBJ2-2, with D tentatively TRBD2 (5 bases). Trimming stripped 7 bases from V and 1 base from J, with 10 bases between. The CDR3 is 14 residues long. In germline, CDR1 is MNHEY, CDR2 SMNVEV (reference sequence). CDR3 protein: CASTPAGNTGELFF. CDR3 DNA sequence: TGTGCCAGCACCCCTGCGGGGAACACCGGGGAGCTGTTTTTT.

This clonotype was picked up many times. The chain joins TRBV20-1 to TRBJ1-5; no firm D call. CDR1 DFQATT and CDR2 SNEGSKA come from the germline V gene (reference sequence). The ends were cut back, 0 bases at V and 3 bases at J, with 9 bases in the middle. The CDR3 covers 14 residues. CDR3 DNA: TGCAGTGCTAGAGATGGGAGGTTCAATCAGCCCCAGCATTTT. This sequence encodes CSARDGRFNQPQHF.

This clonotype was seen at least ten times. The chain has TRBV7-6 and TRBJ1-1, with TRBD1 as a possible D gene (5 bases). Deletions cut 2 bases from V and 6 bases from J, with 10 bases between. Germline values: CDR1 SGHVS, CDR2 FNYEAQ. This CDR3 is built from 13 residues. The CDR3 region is CASSLSLTAEAFF. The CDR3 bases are TGTGCCAGCAGCTTATCCCTGACAGCTGAAGCTTTCTTT. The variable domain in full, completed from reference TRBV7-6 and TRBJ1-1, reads GAGVSQSPRYKVTKRGQDVALRCDPISGHVSLYWYRQALGQGPEFLTYFNYEAQQDKSGLPNDRFSAERPEGSISTLTIQRTEQRDSAMYRCASSLSLTAEAFFGQGTRLTVV.

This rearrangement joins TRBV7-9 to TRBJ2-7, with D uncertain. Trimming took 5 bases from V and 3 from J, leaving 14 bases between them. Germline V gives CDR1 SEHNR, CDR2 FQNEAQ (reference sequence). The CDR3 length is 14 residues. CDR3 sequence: CASSPEERLYEQYF. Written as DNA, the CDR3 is TGTGCCAGCAGCCCCGAGGAGCGACTCTACGAGCAGTACTTC. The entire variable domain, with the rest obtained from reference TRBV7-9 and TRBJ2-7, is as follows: DTGVSQNPRHKITKRGQNVTFRCDPISEHNRLYWYRQTLGQGPEFLTYFQNEAQLEKSRLLSDRFSAERPKGSFSTLEIQRTEQGDSAMYLCASSPEERLYEQYFGPGTRLTVT.

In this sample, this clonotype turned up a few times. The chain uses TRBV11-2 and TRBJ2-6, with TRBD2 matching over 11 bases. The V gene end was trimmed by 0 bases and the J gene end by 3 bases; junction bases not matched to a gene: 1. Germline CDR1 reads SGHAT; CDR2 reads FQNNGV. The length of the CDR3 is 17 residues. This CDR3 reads CASSLELAGVGANVLTF. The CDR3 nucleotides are TGTGCCAGCAGCTTAGAACTAGCGGGAGTTGGGGCCAACGTCCTGACTTTC.

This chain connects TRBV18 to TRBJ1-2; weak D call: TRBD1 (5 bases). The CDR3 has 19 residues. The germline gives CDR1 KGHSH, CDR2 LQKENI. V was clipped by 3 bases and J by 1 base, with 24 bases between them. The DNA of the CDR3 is TGTGCCAGCTCACCGGACCTTCGAGACAGCCGGATCTTTAACTATGGCTACACCTTC. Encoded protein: CASSPDLRDSRIFNYGYTF.